Below are 27 T cell receptor beta chains sequenced from a single sample in a study of blood T cells in healthy people across ages. Primers used in a second PCR of roughly 7 to 11 cycles were a sample-barcoded 5' primer and a J-beta primer mix. One entry per CDR3 protein results from TCRdb running MiXCR on the 5' RACE reads. This sample yields 910,000 or so distinct CDR3 sequences, of which around 54% are seen a single time; about 21% belongs to the top ten. The specimen was blood. These TCRs come from a woman between 55 and 75 years old in good health.

The genes are TRBV6-5 and TRBJ2-7; TRBD2 matches at 8 bases. The V gene's germline CDR1 is MNHEY and CDR2 SVGAGI. The CDR3 extends over 16 amino acids. V dropped 2 bases and J dropped 2; count of bases not matched to a gene: 8. CDR3 protein: CASSYGTGGFTYEQYF. The CDR3 DNA reads TGTGCCAGCAGTTACGGTACGGGAGGGTTTACCTACGAGCAGTACTTC.

On this clonotype itself: One end of the junction fails to match germline, which may point to a read error. J is TRBJ2-3 and V is TRBV28; possibly TRBD1 or TRBD2 for D (5 bases each). The CDR3 runs 16 residues. Germline V gene sequence: CDR1 MDHEN, CDR2 SYDVKM. CDR3 bases: TGTGCCAGCAGTGGCGGCCGGGACGGTAGCACAGATGCGCAGTATTTT. Amino acid sequence: CASSGGRDGSTDAQYF.

The chain combines TRBV28 with TRBJ2-6, with D unresolved. Trimming cost V 9 bases and J 3 bases, with 9 bases left between them. The CDR3 spans 13 residues. Germline CDR1 is MDHEN and CDR2 is SYDVKM. The CDR3, as DNA: TGTGCCAGTCTGTTAAATGGGGCCAACGTCCTGACTTTC. Translating gives CASLLNGANVLTF.

This clonotype was counted a few times. The chain recombines TRBV4-1 with TRBJ2-3; TRBD2 matches at 8 bases. J lost 6 bases, V lost 4 bases, and 9 bases had no gene match. The length of the CDR3 is 15 residues. The germline CDR1 and CDR2 sequences are MGHRA and YSYEKL. The CDR3 reads CASSPWGTRGDTQYF. As DNA, the CDR3 is TGCGCCAGCAGCCCCTGGGGGACTAGGGGGGATACGCAGTATTTT.

The table lists this clonotype with a few counts. This sequence joins TRBV5-1 and TRBJ2-1; 13 bases are shared with TRBD2. CDR3 length equals 14 residues. The germline V gene has CDR1 SGHRS and CDR2 YFSETQ. V lost 7 bases and J lost 7; bases outside the gene matches: 5. CDR3 protein: CASQGLAGYNEQFF. In DNA form, the CDR3 reads TGCGCCAGCCAGGGACTAGCGGGATATAATGAGCAGTTCTTC.

This clonotype is a singleton in its sample. Given a much more abundant clone one base away, this may be a read error. The chain combines TRBV12-3 or TRBV12-4 with TRBJ2-5, with a weak D call TRBD2 (5 bases). The J call is doubtful: the DNA matches TRBJ2-7 better. CDR3 length: 13 amino acids. This CDR3 reads CASSVREAYEQYF. DNA for the CDR3: TGTGCCAGCAGTGTACGGGAAGCCTACGAGCAGTACTTC.

The rearrangement joins TRBV9 to TRBJ2-5, with D unresolved. V was pared by 0 bases and J by 3 bases, with 12 bases between. The germline CDR1 and CDR2 sequences are SGDLS and YYNGEE. There are 15 residues in the CDR3. Here the CDR3 reads CASSVGIKPEETQYF. The CDR3 DNA is TGTGCCAGCAGCGTAGGAATTAAACCCGAAGAGACCCAGTACTTC. The complete variable domain, with remaining parts taken from reference TRBV9 and TRBJ2-5, reads DSGVTQTPKHLITATGQRVTLRCSPRSGDLSVYWYQQSLDQGLQFLIQYYNGEERAKGNILERFSAQQFPDLHSELNLSSLELGDSALYFCASSVGIKPEETQYFGPGTRLLVL.

The rearrangement joins TRBV24-1 to TRBJ2-7; no clear D. Germline lookup yields CDR1 KGHDR and CDR2 SFDVKD. This CDR3 is built from 15 residues. V lost 3 bases and J lost 0, with 11 bases in between. The CDR3 sequence is CATSDQSSGSYEQYF. The CDR3 DNA reads TGTGCCACCAGTGATCAGTCGTCGGGCTCCTACGAGCAGTACTTC.

The chain links TRBV5-1 to TRBJ2-1; TRBD1 agrees at 7 bases. The DNA end is more similar to TRBJ2-7, so the J call may be wrong. This CDR3 comprises 14 residues. CDR1 and CDR2 (germline): SGHRS, YFSETQ. In nucleotides, the CDR3 is TGCGCCAGCAGCACCGGGACAGAGACCGACGAGCAGTACTTC. It codes for CASSTGTETDEQYF.

The chain is built from TRBV18 and TRBJ2-5; 8 bases are a match to TRBD1. The V segment lost 6 bases and the J segment 4 bases; nucleotides outside the gene matches: 10. The CDR3 covers 15 residues. Germline CDR1 and CDR2: KGHSH and LQKENI. CDR3 region: CASSRDRRGGETQYF. In nucleotides, the CDR3 is TGTGCCAGCTCCCGGGACAGGCGCGGAGGAGAGACCCAGTACTTC.

The chain recombines TRBV28 with TRBJ2-7; D perhaps matches TRBD1 (5 bases). V lost 6 bases and J 5 bases, leaving 17 bases between the germline ends. Germline V gives CDR1 MDHEN, CDR2 SYDVKM. This CDR3 has 14 amino acids. The CDR3 region has the DNA TGTGCCAGCAGAACGGCTCAGGGCAACCACGAGCAGTACTTC. This gives the protein CASRTAQGNHEQYF.

The table lists this clonotype with many counts. This chain connects TRBV12-3 or TRBV12-4 to TRBJ2-3, with TRBD2 matching 7 bases. V dropped 1 base and J dropped 0; count of bases not matched to a gene: 1. The CDR3 runs to 15 residues. CDR3 in amino acids: CASSLERGSTDTQYF. The CDR3 region has the DNA TGTGCCAGCAGTTTAGAGCGGGGAAGCACAGATACGCAGTATTTT.

V usage is TRBV4-1 and J usage is TRBJ1-1; D may be TRBD1 (5 bases). Between the trimmed V and J ends, which lost 4 bases and 3 bases, there was a span of 21 bases. Germline V CDR1 and CDR2: MGHRA, YSYEKL. CDR3 size: 17 residues. CDR3: CASSPLGTGRAHTEAFF. The CDR3 DNA follows: TGCGCCAGCAGCCCTTTGGGGACCGGGAGAGCCCACACTGAAGCTTTCTTT.

The sample holds one count of this clonotype. This chain uses TRBV9 with TRBJ2-1; either TRBD1 or TRBD2 may supply D (5 bases each). Germline V gene data show CDR1 as SGDLS and CDR2 as YYNGEE. The V end lost 0 bases, the J end lost 8 bases, and 18 bases lay between the germline ends. The CDR3 is 16 amino acids. CDR3 bases: TGTGCCAGCAGCGTAGCTGGGTTGGGGGATGTACATGAGCAGTTCTTC. This translates into CASSVAGLGDVHEQFF.

This chain joins TRBV29-1 and TRBJ1-2; unclear D gene. V was cut by 3 bases and J by 4 bases, with 9 bases left in between. This CDR3 is 12 amino acids long. The germline V gene encodes CDR1 SQVTM and CDR2 ANQGSEA. DNA of the CDR3: TGCAGCGTTGAGCAAGGCGGCTATGGCTACACCTTC. Translated: CSVEQGGYGYTF. Using reference TRBV29-1 and TRBJ1-2 for the parts outside the CDR3, the full variable domain is SAVISQKPSRDICQRGTSLTIQCQVDSQVTMMFWYRQQPGQSLTLIATANQGSEATYESGFVIDKFPISRPNLTFSTLTVSNMSPEDSSIYLCSVEQGGYGYTFGSGTRLTVV.

In this sample, this clonotype turned up a few times. The rearrangement joins TRBV7-9 to TRBJ2-1; D perhaps matches TRBD2 (6 bases). The germline CDR1 and CDR2 sequences are SEHNR and FQNEAQ (reference sequence). The CDR3 totals 16 residues. The ends were cut back, 3 bases at V and 3 bases at J, with 15 bases in the middle. CDR3 sequence: CASSLGAGRVYNEQFF. In nucleotides, the CDR3 is TGTGCCAGCAGCTTGGGTGCGGGACGCGTCTACAATGAGCAGTTCTTC.

The V call is TRBV18, the J call TRBJ2-7, with D possibly being TRBD2 (5 bases). Between the trimmed V and J ends, which lost 3 bases and 5 bases, there was a span of 14 bases. The CDR3 is 14 amino acids. Germline V gives CDR1 KGHSH, CDR2 LQKENI. The CDR3 nucleotides read TGTGCCAGCTCACCGCTCCGGGGTCGCAACGAGCAGTACTTC. Amino acid sequence: CASSPLRGRNEQYF. The variable domain in full, with the rest retrieved from reference TRBV18 and TRBJ2-7, is NAGVMQNPRHLVRRRGQEARLRCSPMKGHSHVYWYRQLPEEGLKFMVYLQKENIIDESGMPKERFSAEFPKEGPSILRIQQVVRGDSAAYFCASSPLRGRNEQYFGPGTRLTVT.

The chain has TRBV6-5 and TRBJ2-1, with 8 nucleotides matching TRBD1. The V and J ends lost 4 bases and 5 bases, in that order; junction bases with no gene match: 7. CDR3 length: 15 residues. The germline CDR1 and CDR2 sequences are MNHEY and SVGAGI. CDR3: CASSSTGGAHNEQFF. DNA for the CDR3: TGTGCCAGCAGTTCCACAGGGGGAGCCCACAATGAGCAGTTCTTC.

The chain carries TRBV3-1 and TRBJ2-5; D is unclear. The DNA end is a closer match to TRBJ2-7, so the J assignment may be wrong. The CDR3 length is 14 residues. CDR1 is LGHDT and CDR2 is YNNKEL in the germline V gene (reference sequence). The CDR3 region is CASSLNEATYEQYF. The CDR3, as DNA: TGTGCCAGCAGCCTAAATGAAGCAACCTACGAGCAGTACTTC.

This clonotype was counted only a few times. V gene TRBV12-1 combines with J gene TRBJ2-7; the table's D call of TRBD2 was not tested on the DNA. TRBV12-1 counts as a pseudogene. The length of the CDR3 is 19 residues. The CDR3 loop is CASSFQTSGRVEAFYEQYF. The DNA of the CDR3 is TGTGCCAGCAGCTTCCAGACTAGCGGGAGGGTGGAGGCTTTCTACGAGCAGTACTTC.

The chain couples TRBV20-1 to TRBJ2-7; the match to TRBD2 covers 11 bases. Germline CDR1 DFQATT, CDR2 SNEGSKA (reference sequence). Unmatched junction bases numbered 3, after V lost 5 bases and J lost 3 bases. This CDR3 spans 13 amino acids. CDR3 sequence (DNA): TGCAGTGCTGAGACTAGCGGGAACTACGAGCAGTACTTC. Its protein is CSAETSGNYEQYF.

In this sample, this clonotype turned up many times. The CDR3 protein is CASTLGQSNEQFF. In DNA, the CDR3 is TGTGCCAGCACCCTGGGACAGAGCAATGAGCAGTTCTTC. This chain uses TRBV12-3 or TRBV12-4 with TRBJ2-1, with 7 bases fitting TRBD1. With 7 bases clipped from V and 6 bases from J, the junction kept 6 bases outside the gene matches. The CDR3 runs 13 residues.

The genes are TRBV11-2 and TRBJ2-1, with a tentative D call TRBD2 (6 bases). CDR1 is SGHAT and CDR2 is FQNNGV in the germline V gene. The CDR3 consists of 15 residues. Trimming took off 5 bases at V and 9 bases at J, with 20 bases between the two ends. The CDR3 loop reads CASSPPGTSNSEQFF. The DNA of the CDR3 is TGTGCCAGCAGCCCACCCGGGACTTCTAACAGTGAGCAGTTCTTC. The variable domain in full, completed from reference TRBV11-2 and TRBJ2-1, reads EAGVAQSPRYKIIEKRQSVAFWCNPISGHATLYWYQQILGQGPKLLIQFQNNGVVDDSQLPKDRFSAERLKGVDSTLKIQPAKLEDSAVYLCASSPPGTSNSEQFFGPGTRLTVL.

The chain carries TRBV7-2 and TRBJ1-6; 8 positions match TRBD1. With V trimmed by 5 bases and J by 11 bases, 8 bases remained unmatched. Per the germline V gene, CDR1 is SGHTA and CDR2 is FQGNSA. This CDR3 has 14 amino acids. CDR3 in DNA: TGTGCCAGCAGCCTAGGACAGGGCTCAGCACCCCTCCACTTT. This sequence encodes CASSLGQGSAPLHF.

This clonotype was observed a few times. A junction boundary mismatches the germline segment, possibly from a read error. This chain connects TRBV15 to TRBJ2-5, with 10 nucleotides matching TRBD2. Germline lookup yields CDR1 LNHNV and CDR2 YYDKDF (reference sequence). The CDR3 sequence is 19 residues long. CDR3 DNA: TGTGCCACCAGTAGAGGGGGTACTAGCGGGAATGGGGCCCAAGAGACCCAGTACTTC. It codes for CATSRGGTSGNGAQETQYF.

In nucleotides, the CDR3 is TGTGCCAGCAGTTTAAGGTCGAACAGGGCTGGCTACACCTTC. This translates into CASSLRSNRAGYTF. The V call is TRBV28, the J call TRBJ1-2; D is possibly TRBD1 (6 bases). Germline V gene data show CDR1 as MDHEN and CDR2 as SYDVKM. The V gene lost 2 bases and the J gene lost 7 bases, with 14 bases spanning the gap. The CDR3 is 14 amino acids.

This clonotype appeared a single time. This sequence joins TRBV20-1 and TRBJ2-3; a possible D gene is TRBD2 (6 bases). The CDR3 consists of 11 residues. The V gene's germline CDR1 is DFQATT and CDR2 SNEGSKA (reference sequence). Trimming removed 6 bases at V and 6 bases at J, with 10 bases between. CDR3 in DNA: TGCAGTGCAACTAGCCACGATACGCAGTATTTT. Translated: CSATSHDTQYF.